One and the same sample provided the 22 T cell receptor beta chains below, sequenced in a study of cytomegalovirus exposure and HLA in healthy donors (dated by TCRdb to the late 2010s). The library relied on the immunoSEQ multiplex PCR assay. The multiplex PCR relied on a mix of 60 forward primers for TCR Vbeta segments and 13 reverse primers for TCR Jbeta segments. TCRdb mirrors the immuneACCESS table, restricted to in-frame sequences. Some clones are absent from its copies; in checked studies, under half trace to an unresolved V gene, and the reason for the others is unknown. The sample table includes about 90,000 clones. The ten most abundant clones make up 3% to 3.5% of the sample. The sample taken for sequencing was PBMCs. The receptors derive from a woman in her 30s in good health and CMV-seronegative.

The chain joins TRBV6-1 to TRBJ2-1; possibly TRBD2 for D (6 bases). Germline V gene lookup returns CDR1 MNHNS and CDR2 SASEGT. The V and J ends lost 1 base and 5 bases respectively, with 12 bases between them. This CDR3 is 15 amino acids long. The CDR3 sequence: CASSEVGSGNNEQFF. The CDR3 nucleotides read TGTGCCAGCAGTGAAGTCGGTAGCGGAAACAATGAGCAGTTCTTC.

This chain uses TRBV7-2 with TRBJ1-2, with 7 nucleotides matching TRBD1. This CDR3 comprises 15 residues. Germline values: CDR1 SGHTA, CDR2 FQGNSA. With 0 bases clipped from V and 5 bases from J, the junction kept 6 bases outside the gene matches. CDR3: CASSLAGGRDYGYTF. For the CDR3, the DNA is TGTGCCAGCAGCTTAGCAGGGGGCAGGGATTATGGCTACACCTTC.

The chain recombines TRBV10-3 with TRBJ1-2, with a tentative D call TRBD1 (5 bases). The ends were cut back, 3 bases at V and 4 bases at J, with 12 bases in the middle. The CDR3 runs to 14 residues. Germline lookup yields CDR1 ENHRY and CDR2 SYGVKD. The CDR3: CAISERQGGYGYTF. The CDR3 coding sequence is TGTGCCATCAGTGAAAGGCAGGGAGGCTATGGCTACACCTTC.

V gene TRBV27 combines with J gene TRBJ2-1; the match to TRBD2 covers 13 bases. The CDR3 sequence is 15 residues long. Per germline, CDR1 MNHEY and CDR2 SMNVEV (reference sequence). Losses at the gene ends were 3 bases for V and 8 bases for J; bases not matched to a gene: 4. This CDR3 is CASSFWTSGRDEQFF. The CDR3 coding sequence is TGTGCCAGCAGTTTTTGGACTAGCGGGAGAGATGAGCAGTTCTTC.

The CDR3 loop reads CSVREGGDTEAFF. As DNA, the CDR3 is TGCAGCGTCCGAGAGGGGGGGGACACTGAAGCTTTCTTT. The rearrangement joins TRBV29-1 to TRBJ1-1; D is possibly TRBD1 (6 bases). The CDR3 sequence is 13 residues long. The V end was cut by 6 bases, the J end by 3 bases, with 14 bases between. Germline values: CDR1 SQVTM, CDR2 ANQGSEA.

The genes are TRBV2 and TRBJ2-7; the match to TRBD2 covers 10 bases. Germline CDR1 SNHLY, CDR2 FYNNEI. Trimming removed 7 bases from V and 7 bases from J; junction bases left unmatched: 10. This CDR3 comprises 14 residues. This CDR3 is CASKVGLAVLEQYF. The CDR3 nucleotides read TGTGCCAGCAAGGTCGGACTAGCGGTGTTGGAGCAGTACTTC.

The rearrangement joins TRBV5-1 to TRBJ2-5; tentatively, D is TRBD1 (5 bases). Trimming cost V 2 bases and J 1 base, with 18 bases left between them. This CDR3 is built from 17 residues. The germline gives CDR1 SGHRS, CDR2 YFSETQ. DNA for the CDR3: TGCGCCAGCAGCTTTACCTACCATGGGGCTGCCCAAGAGACCCAGTACTTC. Translation gives CASSFTYHGAAQETQYF.

This chain uses TRBV10-3 with TRBJ1-5, with unresolved D. Deletions cut 4 bases from V and 4 bases from J, with 11 bases between. CDR3 length: 14 residues. Germline V gene data show CDR1 as ENHRY and CDR2 as SYGVKD. The CDR3 loop is CAISGAGGNQPQHF. Here the CDR3 DNA reads TGTGCCATCAGTGGGGCAGGTGGGAATCAGCCCCAGCATTTT.

The V and J genes are TRBV21-1 and TRBJ2-5; no DNA check was done on the table's D call, TRBD2. TRBV21-1 is a known pseudogene. The CDR3 is 12 amino acids. The CDR3 DNA is TGTGCCAGCAGCCCGCGGTCAGAGACCCAGTACTTC. Residues: CASSPRSETQYF.

The chain is built from TRBV10-3 and TRBJ1-4; possibly TRBD1 for D (6 bases). The CDR3 spans 16 residues. The germline gives CDR1 ENHRY, CDR2 SYGVKD. With 4 bases removed from V and 7 bases from J, the gap between germline ends came to 19 bases. CDR3 in DNA: TGTGCCATCAGTGTTGGGGGCCGCGGGGGCTCTGAAAAACTGTTTTTT. Its translation is CAISVGGRGGSEKLFF.

The gene calls are TRBV25-1 and TRBJ1-3; D unclear. Germline CDR1 reads MGHDK; CDR2 reads SYGVNS. This CDR3 is 11 amino acids long. Trimming left V 5 bases short and J 5 bases short, with 4 bases between. CDR3 DNA: TGTGCCAGCAGTACAAGAAACACCATATATTTT. Translated: CASSTRNTIYF.

This chain uses TRBV28 with TRBJ1-1; D uncertain. The CDR3 contains 14 residues. V dropped 5 bases and J dropped 0 bases, with 10 bases sitting between them. CDR1 is MDHEN and CDR2 is SYDVKM in the germline V gene. CDR3 sequence reads: CASSRNYMNTEAFF. The CDR3 DNA sequence: TGTGCCAGCAGTCGAAACTACATGAACACTGAAGCTTTCTTT.

As concerns this clone: At the DNA level, this CDR3 is encoded by other sequences in the same sample as well. CDR3 nucleotides: TGTGCCAGCAGCGTAGCAGGTTCCACAGATACGCAGTATTTT. Translation gives CASSVAGSTDTQYF. The J gene is TRBJ2-3, the V gene TRBV9, with unresolved D. There are 14 residues in the CDR3. V was trimmed by 0 bases and J by 2 bases, leaving 7 bases between them. In germline, CDR1 is SGDLS, CDR2 YYNGEE.

V usage is TRBV7-9 and J usage is TRBJ2-3; TRBD2 aligns across 12 bases. Germline V CDR1 and CDR2: SEHNR, FQNEAQ (reference sequence). The CDR3 spans 15 residues. V trimming: 6 bases; J trimming: 9 bases; junction bases outside the gene matches: 10. CDR3 residues: CASSATSGGSDTQYF. For the CDR3, the DNA is TGTGCCAGCAGTGCCACTAGCGGGGGGAGTGACACGCAGTATTTT.

J is TRBJ1-5 and V is TRBV15; D gene unclear. Trimming shortened V by 0 bases and J by 9 bases, and 9 bases separated the two germline ends. The CDR3 totals 13 residues. Germline CDR1 and CDR2: LNHNV and YYDKDF (reference sequence). The CDR3 DNA reads as TGTGCCACCAGCAGAGATACTCCTCGGCCCCAGCATTTT. Translating it yields CATSRDTPRPQHF.

The V call is TRBV10-1, the J call TRBJ2-1, with 10 bases fitting TRBD2. The germline V gene encodes CDR1 WNHNN and CDR2 SYGVQD (reference sequence). The CDR3 spans 15 residues. Trimming took 9 bases from V and 1 from J; bases not matched to a gene: 6. The CDR3 loop is CASSKAGGSYNEQFF. For the CDR3, the DNA is TGCGCCAGTTCCAAAGCGGGAGGGTCCTACAATGAGCAGTTCTTC.

The chain uses TRBV7-3 and TRBJ1-1; TRBD1 matches 12 bases. V dropped 6 bases and J dropped 5; count of bases not matched to a gene: 10. Germline CDR1 is SGHTA and CDR2 is FQGTGA. The CDR3 has 16 residues. This CDR3 reads CASSSLGQGARTEAFF. In DNA form, the CDR3 reads TGTGCCAGCAGTTCTCTGGGACAGGGGGCGCGGACTGAAGCTTTCTTT.

The J gene is TRBJ1-5, the V gene TRBV19, with D uncertain. Germline V gene sequence: CDR1 LNHDA, CDR2 SQIVND (reference sequence). The CDR3 loop spans 16 amino acids. V was trimmed by 3 bases and J by 4 bases, leaving 16 bases between them. The CDR3 bases are TGTGCCAGTAGTATCGTTGGTAGAGCTCCGAATCAGCCCCAGCATTTT. Residues: CASSIVGRAPNQPQHF. The whole variable domain, filled in from reference TRBV19 and TRBJ1-5, reads DGGITQSPKYLFRKEGQNVTLSCEQNLNHDAMYWYRQDPGQGLRLIYYSQIVNDFQKGDIAEGYSVSREKKESFPLTVTSAQKNPTAFYLCASSIVGRAPNQPQHFGDGTRLSIL.

Regarding this clone: The germline gene is not matched at one end of the junction; a read error may be the cause. The sample has other DNA sequences that encode this CDR3 too. The chain couples TRBV5-1 to TRBJ1-2, with D hard to call. Germline-derived CDR1 and CDR2 are SGHRS and YFSETQ. The CDR3 sequence is 14 residues long. CDR3 sequence reads: CASSLATTNYGYTF. The CDR3 DNA sequence: TGTGCCAGCAGCTTGGCGACAACTAACTATGGCTACACCTTC.

The CDR3 nucleotides are TGCGCCAGCAGCTTGGCGGACAGAATGAACACTGAAGCTTTCTTT. Encoded protein: CASSLADRMNTEAFF. The chain couples TRBV5-1 to TRBJ1-1, with D perhaps TRBD1 (6 bases). V was shortened by 0 bases and J by 0 bases, with 9 bases between the two germline ends. Germline CDR1 reads SGHRS; CDR2 reads YFSETQ. This CDR3 has 15 amino acids.

The J gene is TRBJ2-5, the V gene TRBV6-1, with D hard to call. The DNA end is a closer match to TRBJ2-7, so the J assignment may be wrong. CDR1 and CDR2 from the germline V gene are MNHNS and SASEGT. This CDR3 has 14 residues. This CDR3 reads CASSVEHGSYEQYF. DNA of the CDR3: TGTGCCAGCAGTGTAGAGCACGGTTCCTACGAGCAGTACTTC.

The chain uses TRBV19 and TRBJ2-7; 7 bases match TRBD1. The CDR3 consists of 13 residues. V shed 8 bases and J 3 bases; nucleotides not matched to a gene: 7. Germline CDR1 is LNHDA and CDR2 is SQIVND (reference sequence). The CDR3 sequence: CASGDSGVYEQYF. CDR3 DNA: TGTGCCAGTGGGGACAGTGGGGTCTACGAGCAGTACTTC. The variable domain in full, with the rest retrieved from reference TRBV19 and TRBJ2-7, is DGGITQSPKYLFRKEGQNVTLSCEQNLNHDAMYWYRQDPGQGLRLIYYSQIVNDFQKGDIAEGYSVSREKKESFPLTVTSAQKNPTAFYLCASGDSGVYEQYFGPGTRLTVT.